What follows are 32 T cell receptor beta chains derived from one specimen sequenced in a study of blood T cell repertoires in COVID-19. Generated by immunoSEQ multiplex PCR, the TCRdb table keeps only in-frame clones and is missing some. The sample records 250,000 to 350,000 clones, 88% being singletons. Sequencing was done on a sample of peripheral blood. The receptors originated from a man between 18 and 35 years old with active or convalescent COVID-19.

The chain employs TRBV14 and TRBJ1-3, with TRBD1 identical over 8 bases. Germline-derived CDR1 and CDR2 are SGHDN and FVKESK. The CDR3 extends over 16 amino acids. The V segment lost 4 bases and the J segment 4 bases; nucleotides outside the gene matches: 9. The CDR3 region is CASSREGQGSGNTIYF. CDR3 DNA: TGTGCCAGCAGCCGGGAAGGACAGGGCAGCGGAAACACCATATATTTT.

The chain carries TRBV12-3 or TRBV12-4 and TRBJ1-1; D is uncertain. V was cut by 5 bases and J by 6 bases, with 13 bases left in between. This CDR3 region has 13 residues. In DNA, the CDR3 is TGTGCCAGCAGTCCCACTTTCATCGCTGAAGCTTTCTTT. It specifies CASSPTFIAEAFF.

This chain links TRBV24-1 with TRBJ2-3; the D gene is possibly TRBD2 (5 bases). The CDR3 sequence is 14 residues long. V lost 4 bases and J 9 bases, leaving 16 bases between the germline ends. CDR1 and CDR2 from the germline V gene are KGHDR and SFDVKD. The CDR3 sequence is CATSDTGELQTQYF. CDR3 sequence (DNA): TGTGCCACCAGTGACACCGGGGAACTCCAAACGCAGTATTTT.

The chain is built from TRBV4-1 and TRBJ1-1, with D possibly TRBD1 on 5 matching bases. The V gene's germline CDR1 is MGHRA and CDR2 YSYEKL. V was clipped by 2 bases and J by 1 base, with 17 bases between them. The CDR3 extends over 17 amino acids. In DNA, the CDR3 is TGCGCCAGCAGCCAATTCAGCGGGCCGGGGCCGAACACTGAAGCTTTCTTT. Its translation is CASSQFSGPGPNTEAFF.

V usage is TRBV2 and J usage is TRBJ1-6; D is unclear. Trimming took 6 bases from V and 4 from J, leaving 10 bases between them. Germline CDR1 and CDR2: SNHLY and FYNNEI. The CDR3 covers 14 residues. The CDR3 coding sequence is TGTGCCAGCAGCGAGGAGGGTTATAATTCACCCCTCCACTTT. As protein: CASSEEGYNSPLHF.

The CDR3 region is CSVVFWFSSSYNSPLHF. The CDR3 coding sequence is TGCAGCGTTGTGTTTTGGTTCTCGAGCTCCTATAATTCACCCCTCCACTTT. This sequence joins TRBV29-1 and TRBJ1-6; no firm D call. This CDR3 is built from 17 residues. Trimming took 4 bases from V and 0 from J, leaving 16 bases between them. Per germline, CDR1 SQVTM and CDR2 ANQGSEA.

The sample holds one count of this clone. This sequence joins TRBV2 and TRBJ1-5; D is possibly TRBD1 (6 bases). V was pared by 7 bases and J by 6 bases, with 19 bases between. The CDR3 is made up of 15 amino acids. The germline V gene has CDR1 SNHLY and CDR2 FYNNEI. The CDR3 DNA follows: TGTGCCAGCAAAGAAAAACGAGGGGGTTTTCAGCCCCAGCATTTT. Translating gives CASKEKRGGFQPQHF. The full variable domain, with the rest looked up from reference TRBV2 and TRBJ1-5, is EPEVTQTPSHQVTQMGQEVILRCVPISNHLYFYWYRQILGQKVEFLVSFYNNEISEKSEIFDDQFSVERPDGSNFTLKIRSTKLEDSAMYFCASKEKRGGFQPQHFGDGTRLSIL.

This clone has only a few counts. The chain links TRBV18 to TRBJ1-1; D perhaps matches TRBD1 (5 bases). Germline V CDR1 and CDR2: KGHSH, LQKENI. Trimming cost V 2 bases and J 4 bases, with 11 bases left between them. This CDR3 comprises 14 residues. The CDR3 DNA follows: TGTGCCAGCTCACCAAGGCAGGGCACCACTGAAGCTTTCTTT. Protein sequence: CASSPRQGTTEAFF. The full variable domain, with the rest looked up from reference TRBV18 and TRBJ1-1, is NAGVMQNPRHLVRRRGQEARLRCSPMKGHSHVYWYRQLPEEGLKFMVYLQKENIIDESGMPKERFSAEFPKEGPSILRIQQVVRGDSAAYFCASSPRQGTTEAFFGQGTRLTVV.

The rearrangement links TRBV19 to TRBJ1-5; 12 nucleotides line up with TRBD1. The germline V gene encodes CDR1 LNHDA and CDR2 SQIVND (reference sequence). V was pared by 4 bases and J by 3 bases, with 7 bases of the junction left unmatched. There are 17 residues in the CDR3. As DNA, the CDR3 is TGTGCCAGTAGTAAGCGGGGGACAGGGGGCGTCAATCAGCCCCAGCATTTT. As protein: CASSKRGTGGVNQPQHF.

The V and J genes are TRBV6-5 and TRBJ2-1; D gene uncertain. Germline V lookup: CDR1 MNHEY, CDR2 SVGAGI. Trimming cost V 0 bases and J 8 bases, with 14 bases left between them. The length of the CDR3 is 15 residues. This CDR3 is CASSYSVSYGYEQFF. The CDR3 DNA follows: TGTGCCAGCAGTTACTCAGTCTCGTACGGGTATGAGCAGTTCTTC.

V usage is TRBV6-5 and J usage is TRBJ2-5, with 11 bases identical to TRBD1. J lost 0 bases, V lost 6 bases, and 3 bases had no gene match. The CDR3 length is 15 residues. Germline loops: CDR1 MNHEY, CDR2 SVGAGI. The DNA for the CDR3 is TGTGCCAGCAGACGGGACAGGGGGTACCAAGAGACCCAGTACTTC. It codes for CASRRDRGYQETQYF.

As to this clone: The junction differs from germline at one of its ends, possibly a read error. This rearrangement joins TRBV7-9 to TRBJ1-1; D remains unclear. The CDR3 covers 14 residues. Germline values: CDR1 SEHNR, CDR2 FQNEAQ (reference sequence). This CDR3 is CASNLPEQNTEAFF. The CDR3 DNA follows: TGTGCCAGCAACTTACCAGAACAGAACACTGAAGCTTTCTTT.

This rearrangement joins TRBV3-1 (or the pseudogene TRBV3-2) to TRBJ1-6; 9 nucleotides agree with TRBD1. The trim removed 5 bases at V and 9 bases at J, leaving 5 bases unmatched. CDR1 and CDR2 (germline): LGHDT, YNNKEL (reference sequence). This CDR3 region has 14 residues. CDR3 DNA: TGTGCCAGCAGCTACGGACAGGGGAGTTCACCCCTCCACTTT. Encoded protein: CASSYGQGSSPLHF.

V is TRBV4-1 and J is TRBJ2-7; D perhaps matches TRBD1 (5 bases). V lost 1 base, J lost 2 bases, and 15 bases lay in between. The CDR3 sequence is 16 residues long. From germline, CDR1 is MGHRA and CDR2 YSYEKL. CDR3 sequence: CASSQVGAVNPYEQYF. The CDR3 DNA sequence: TGCGCCAGCAGCCAAGTTGGGGCAGTGAACCCCTACGAGCAGTACTTC.

The chain employs TRBV7-8 and TRBJ1-6; 10 nucleotides agree with TRBD1. The CDR3 has 17 amino acids. J lost 9 bases, V lost 7 bases, and 15 bases had no gene match. CDR1 is SGHVS, CDR2 FQNEAQ, per germline. DNA for the CDR3: TGTGCCAGCACCCGCGGGACAGGGGTTTCAGTAGGTTCACCCCTCCACTTT. As protein: CASTRGTGVSVGSPLHF.

The V gene is TRBV27, the J gene TRBJ1-2; weak D call: TRBD1 (5 bases). Germline V gene data show CDR1 as MNHEY and CDR2 as SMNVEV (reference sequence). The germline V and J ends were trimmed by 3 bases and 5 bases, with 10 bases remaining between them. The CDR3 contains 13 residues. This CDR3 reads CASSFRQGYGYTF. For the CDR3, the DNA is TGTGCCAGCAGTTTTCGGCAGGGATATGGCTACACCTTC.

The chain employs TRBV27 and TRBJ1-1; D not resolved. There are 14 residues in the CDR3. The V gene's germline CDR1 is MNHEY and CDR2 SMNVEV (reference sequence). Trimming left V 3 bases short and J 3 bases short, with 11 bases between. Here the CDR3 reads CASSLVAVDTEAFF. DNA of the CDR3: TGTGCCAGCAGTTTGGTAGCGGTAGACACTGAAGCTTTCTTT.

This chain links TRBV7-2 with TRBJ2-1; 9 bases match TRBD2. Germline values: CDR1 SGHTA, CDR2 FQGNSA. The CDR3 totals 17 residues. Trimming at V came to 3 bases and at J to 0 bases, leaving 6 bases not matched to a gene. The CDR3 spells CASSLPSGESSYNEQFF. CDR3 sequence (DNA): TGTGCCAGCAGCTTGCCTAGCGGGGAAAGCTCCTACAATGAGCAGTTCTTC.

Notes on this clone: One end of the junction fails to match germline, which may point to a read error. The chain is built from TRBV14 and TRBJ1-6; D possibly corresponds to TRBD1 (5 bases). Germline CDR1 and CDR2: SGHDN and FVKESK. There are 11 residues in the CDR3. In nucleotides, the CDR3 is TGCTATTCGAAGAGGCTGGACACCCTCCACTTT. Encoded protein: CYSKRLDTLHF. Combining the CDR3 with reference TRBV14 and TRBJ1-6 gives the whole variable domain EAGVTQFPSHSVIEKGQTVTLRCDPISGHDNLYWYRRVMGKEIKFLLHFVKESKQDESGMPNNRFLAERTGGTYSTLKVQPAELEDSGVYFCYSKRLDTLHFGNGTRLTVT.

This clone was counted only a few times. The chain is built from TRBV4-3 and TRBJ2-1; 7 bases fit TRBD2. V lost 0 bases, J lost 0 bases, and 2 bases stayed unmatched. Per the germline V gene, CDR1 is LGHNA and CDR2 is YSLEER. The CDR3 is 16 residues long. The CDR3 nucleotides read TGCGCCAGCAGCCAAGATGGCGGGGGCTCCTACAATGAGCAGTTCTTC. Translated, it gives CASSQDGGGSYNEQFF.

V gene TRBV7-6 combines with J gene TRBJ2-7; 7 nucleotides agree with TRBD1. Germline V gene data show CDR1 as SGHVS and CDR2 as FNYEAQ. This CDR3 region has 16 residues. V shed 0 bases and J 6 bases; nucleotides not matched to a gene: 11. DNA for the CDR3: TGTGCCAGCAGCTTAGCGGTGGGACAGTCCCCTTTCGAGCAGTACTTC. Its protein is CASSLAVGQSPFEQYF.

The chain employs TRBV18 and TRBJ2-5; D uncertain. The length of the CDR3 is 13 residues. Trimming pared 4 bases from V and 2 bases from J, leaving 8 bases between. Germline V gene sequence: CDR1 KGHSH, CDR2 LQKENI. The CDR3 region is CASSRGQQETQYF. The CDR3 region has the DNA TGTGCCAGCTCACGTGGGCAGCAAGAGACCCAGTACTTC.

The chain couples TRBV7-8 to TRBJ2-7, with 10 nucleotides matching TRBD2. With V trimmed by 4 bases and J by 2 bases, 2 bases remained unmatched. CDR3 length: 14 amino acids. Germline V lookup: CDR1 SGHVS, CDR2 FQNEAQ. CDR3 loop: CASSYSGGTYEQYF. The CDR3 nucleotides are TGTGCCAGCAGCTATAGCGGGGGGACCTACGAGCAGTACTTC.

J is TRBJ2-7 and V is TRBV5-1; the match to TRBD1 covers 7 bases. The CDR3 extends over 15 amino acids. V was clipped by 3 bases and J by 2 bases; unmatched bases: 8. Looked up from germline, CDR1 is SGHRS and CDR2 is YFSETQ. The CDR3 loop is CASSSPTGTAYEQYF. The CDR3 DNA follows: TGCGCCAGCAGCTCGCCCACCGGGACAGCCTACGAGCAGTACTTC.

The chain links TRBV27 to TRBJ2-1; 13 bases match TRBD2. Unmatched junction bases numbered 4, after V lost 7 bases and J lost 4 bases. The CDR3 loop spans 15 amino acids. The germline V gene encodes CDR1 MNHEY and CDR2 SMNVEV (reference sequence). DNA for the CDR3: TGTGCCAGCACTTGGACTAGCGGGGGTTACAATGAGCAGTTCTTC. It yields the protein CASTWTSGGYNEQFF.

The chain employs TRBV5-5 and TRBJ1-5; 8 bases match TRBD1. The germline V gene has CDR1 SGHKS and CDR2 YYEKEE (reference sequence). The CDR3 has 15 amino acids. The trim removed 4 bases at V and 3 bases at J, leaving 6 bases unmatched. The CDR3 sequence: CASSPRQGNNQPQHF. The CDR3 DNA reads as TGTGCCAGCAGCCCTAGACAGGGGAACAATCAGCCCCAGCATTTT.

This clone was recorded a few times. DNA of the CDR3: TGTGCCAGCAGCCCCCTGAGAGGACAGGGAAGCGAAGACACCGGGGAGCTGTTTTTT. This translates into CASSPLRGQGSEDTGELFF. The chain couples TRBV3-1 (or the pseudogene TRBV3-2) to TRBJ2-2, with TRBD1 matching over 8 bases. CDR1 is LGHDT, CDR2 YNNKEL, per germline (reference sequence). V dropped 4 bases and J dropped 3; count of bases not matched to a gene: 16. The CDR3 covers 19 residues.

This sequence joins TRBV3-1 (or the pseudogene TRBV3-2) and TRBJ2-2; 12 nucleotides agree with TRBD1. V dropped 4 bases and J dropped 5; count of bases not matched to a gene: 5. Germline CDR1 reads LGHDT; CDR2 reads YNNKEL (reference sequence). CDR3 length equals 16 residues. The CDR3 DNA reads as TGTGCCAGCAGCCCTCCGGGACAGGGGGCAACCGGGGAGCTGTTTTTT. Translated: CASSPPGQGATGELFF.

The rearrangement uses TRBV11-2 and TRBJ2-1, with 9 bases identical to TRBD1. The CDR3 is made up of 17 amino acids. Per the germline V gene, CDR1 is SGHAT and CDR2 is FQNNGV. With V trimmed by 6 bases and J by 10 bases, 19 bases remained unmatched. The CDR3, as DNA: TGTGCCAGCAGTCCCCAGAAGGGATGGACAGGGGAGGGCGAGCAGTTCTTC. Its translation: CASSPQKGWTGEGEQFF.

This rearrangement joins TRBV6-6 to TRBJ1-4, with no clear D. This CDR3 has 14 residues. V lost 2 bases, J lost 8 bases, and 12 bases lay in between. Germline values: CDR1 MNHNY, CDR2 SVGAGI (reference sequence). CDR3 DNA: TGTGCCAGCAGTTACAAGTTTTCAGTGGAAAAACTGTTTTTT. Translation gives CASSYKFSVEKLFF.

The chain links TRBV5-6 to TRBJ2-5, with 9 bases identical to TRBD1. The ends lost 4 bases at V and 2 bases at J; junction bases unmatched: 6. Germline loops: CDR1 SGHDT, CDR2 YYEEEE. The CDR3 has 15 amino acids. CDR3 in DNA: TGTGCCAGCAGCAGGTCCGGGACAGGGCAAGAGACCCAGTACTTC. Amino acids: CASSRSGTGQETQYF.

This chain joins TRBV6-4 and TRBJ2-5; 9 nucleotides align to TRBD1. Germline lookup yields CDR1 MRHNA and CDR2 SNTAGT. This CDR3 is 16 amino acids long. J lost 5 bases, V lost 0 bases, and 7 bases had no gene match. CDR3 region: CASSDSDRGGAETQYF. CDR3 DNA: TGTGCCAGCAGTGACTCGGACAGGGGTGGAGCCGAGACCCAGTACTTC.